Below are 24 T cell receptor beta chains sequenced from a single sample in a study of PD-1 blockade in classical Hodgkin lymphoma (dated by TCRdb to 2019 to 2021). The library was produced with the immunoSEQ multiplex PCR assay. Entries here come from immuneACCESS through TCRdb and include only in-frame sequences with V and J called. Some clones fail to appear in such tables; in the studies checked, an unresolved V gene covers under half of the shortfall, and the cause of the remainder is unknown. Recorded for this sample are approximately 160,000 clones; under 85% of them occurred a single time. The leading ten clones occupy 7.5% to 9.5% of the sample. The time point label for this specimen denotes: cycle 2 day 1 (C2D1) of nivolumab. Every trial patient had relapsed after autologous stem cell transplantation, and cohorts A, B and C differed in prior brentuximab vedotin exposure. Material: peripheral blood mononuclear cells (PBMCs), obtained before the second cycle of nivolumab. These receptors all stem from a human donor with classical Hodgkin lymphoma.

The rearrangement joins TRBV9 to TRBJ1-5; the D is unclear. In germline, CDR1 is SGDLS, CDR2 YYNGEE. The CDR3 sequence is 15 residues long. V was shortened by 4 bases and J by 2 bases, with 13 bases between the two germline ends. The CDR3 loop reads CASSPHGWGNQPQHF. The CDR3 coding sequence is TGTGCCAGCAGCCCCCACGGGTGGGGCAATCAGCCCCAGCATTTT.

The chain is built from TRBV4-1 and TRBJ2-2; D possibly corresponds to TRBD2 (5 bases). CDR3 length: 21 residues. Germline V gives CDR1 MGHRA, CDR2 YSYEKL. V was shortened by 0 bases and J by 2 bases, with 25 bases between the two germline ends. The CDR3 DNA sequence: TGCGCCAGCAGCCAAGATGAGACTGGTGGCGGGCTTGCCCTTAACACCGGGGAGCTGTTTTTT. Residues: CASSQDETGGGLALNTGELFF.

The chain links TRBV6-5 to TRBJ1-1; 7 nucleotides agree with TRBD1. The CDR3 has 16 amino acids. CDR1 and CDR2 (germline): MNHEY, SVGAGI. The V gene end was trimmed by 0 bases and the J gene end by 0 bases; junction bases not matched to a gene: 4. CDR3 nucleotide sequence: TGTGCCAGCAGTTACTCTTCCGGGACAGTGAACACTGAAGCTTTCTTT. This codes for CASSYSSGTVNTEAFF.

The chain combines TRBV7-6 with TRBJ1-5; D is undetermined. The CDR3 extends over 13 amino acids. Germline lookup yields CDR1 SGHVS and CDR2 FNYEAQ. Trimming took off 1 base at V and 7 bases at J, with 8 bases between the two ends. The CDR3 nucleotides read TGTGCCAGCAGCTTAGAATTCGGGCAGCCCCAGCATTTT. This codes for CASSLEFGQPQHF.

This chain connects TRBV19 to TRBJ1-1, with D hard to call. The CDR3 consists of 15 residues. Germline loops: CDR1 LNHDA, CDR2 SQIVND (reference sequence). The germline V and J ends were trimmed by 3 bases and 0 bases, with 11 bases remaining between them. CDR3 region: CASSISLTLNTEAFF. The CDR3 DNA reads as TGTGCCAGTAGTATTTCCCTTACCTTGAACACTGAAGCTTTCTTT.

The chain uses TRBV6-1 and TRBJ1-3; D unresolved. CDR3 size: 15 residues. Deletions cut 3 bases from V and 0 bases from J, with 9 bases between. Germline CDR1 and CDR2: MNHNS and SASEGT. Here the CDR3 reads CASSDRGSSGNTIYF. CDR3 bases: TGTGCCAGCAGTGATCGGGGATCCTCTGGAAACACCATATATTTT.

The chain links TRBV19 to TRBJ1-5, with D tentatively TRBD1 (6 bases). The V and J ends lost 1 base and 7 bases respectively, with 20 bases between them. The CDR3 spans 17 residues. Germline CDR1 LNHDA, CDR2 SQIVND (reference sequence). The CDR3 coding sequence is TGTGCCAGTAGTATAGGGCTTGGGGGGCGCGGTAACCAGCCCCAGCATTTT. Its translation: CASSIGLGGRGNQPQHF.

This chain uses TRBV7-2 with TRBJ2-5, with 15 nucleotides matching TRBD2. There are 19 residues in the CDR3. Germline V gene data show CDR1 as SGHTA and CDR2 as FQGNSA. J gave up 0 bases and V 2 bases, and 7 bases lay outside the gene matches. In DNA, the CDR3 is TGTGCCAGCAGCTTAACCCTCGGACTAGCGGGAGGGGACCAAGAGACCCAGTACTTC. Its translation is CASSLTLGLAGGDQETQYF.

The chain links TRBV29-1 to TRBJ1-1; the D gene is possibly TRBD1 (6 bases). V lost 0 bases and J 2 bases, leaving 10 bases between the germline ends. The germline V gene encodes CDR1 SQVTM and CDR2 ANQGSEA. This CDR3 is built from 14 residues. The CDR3 DNA is TGCAGCGTTGAAGATCGGGGGGCCAACACTGAAGCTTTCTTT. Translated: CSVEDRGANTEAFF.

The gene calls are TRBV25-1 and TRBJ1-4; D unresolved. Trimming removed 4 bases at V and 10 bases at J, with 10 bases between. Germline-derived CDR1 and CDR2 are MGHDK and SYGVNS. CDR3 length: 12 amino acids. CDR3 amino acids: CASSGPWGKLFF. CDR3 nucleotide sequence: TGTGCCAGCAGTGGGCCCTGGGGAAAACTGTTTTTT.

In its sample, this clone was seen once. The chain joins TRBV11-1 to TRBJ1-1; 7 positions match TRBD1. CDR3 length: 13 amino acids. CDR1 and CDR2 from the germline V gene are SGHAT and FQDESV (reference sequence). The V gene end was trimmed by 5 bases and the J gene end by 5 bases; junction bases not matched to a gene: 5. The CDR3 nucleotides read TGTGCCAGCAGCCCACAGGGGAGGACTGAAGCTTTCTTT. As protein: CASSPQGRTEAFF.

The J gene is TRBJ1-2, the V gene TRBV5-5; D unclear. The V end was cut by 0 bases, the J end by 4 bases, with 10 bases between. Per the germline V gene, CDR1 is SGHKS and CDR2 is YYEKEE (reference sequence). The CDR3 length is 14 residues. The CDR3 nucleotides are TGTGCCAGCAGCTTGGGCGTTCAAATCTATGGCTACACCTTC. Protein product: CASSLGVQIYGYTF. Combining the CDR3 with reference TRBV5-5 and TRBJ1-2 gives the whole variable domain DAGVTQSPTHLIKTRGQQVTLRCSPISGHKSVSWYQQVLGQGPQFIFQYYEKEERGRGNFPDRFSARQFPNYSSELNVNALLLGDSALYLCASSLGVQIYGYTFGSGTRLTVV.

The genes are TRBV6-6 and TRBJ2-2; 10 nucleotides align to TRBD2. Germline V gene data show CDR1 as MNHNY and CDR2 as SVGAGI (reference sequence). CDR3 length: 16 amino acids. Trimming cost V 0 bases and J 5 bases; bases outside gene matches: 3. CDR3 nucleotides: TGTGCCAGCAGTTACTCAGGACTAGCGGAGACCGGGGAGCTGTTTTTT. It translates to CASSYSGLAETGELFF.

This chain joins TRBV7-9 and TRBJ1-5; 8 bases line up with TRBD1. V dropped 3 bases and J dropped 7; count of bases not matched to a gene: 2. In germline, CDR1 is SEHNR, CDR2 FQNEAQ (reference sequence). This CDR3 comprises 13 residues. The CDR3 DNA sequence: TGTGCCAGCAGCTTGACAGGGGAGCAGCCCCAGCATTTT. This translates into CASSLTGEQPQHF.

This clone was detected only a few times. The CDR3 DNA reads TGTGCCAGCAGCCCACGACAGGGTTTGGGAAACACCATATATTTT. This gives the protein CASSPRQGLGNTIYF. V usage is TRBV7-2 and J usage is TRBJ1-3, with 7 positions matching TRBD1. Germline trimming cut 5 bases from V and 4 bases from J; bases unmatched to any gene: 8. CDR3 length equals 15 residues. Germline CDR1 SGHTA, CDR2 FQGNSA.

This sequence joins TRBV9 and TRBJ1-1; 7 bases line up with TRBD1. The junction had 23 bases not matched to a gene; V was cut back by 3 bases and J by 6 bases. Germline V gives CDR1 SGDLS, CDR2 YYNGEE. This CDR3 is 19 amino acids long. In nucleotides, the CDR3 is TGTGCCAGCAGCGCTCACACCCCGGGACAGTCAAGGGGAGAGGCTGAAGCTTTCTTT. Its protein product is CASSAHTPGQSRGEAEAFF.

The chain joins TRBV7-6 to TRBJ1-4; D ambiguous. CDR1 is SGHVS, CDR2 FNYEAQ, per germline. V shed 0 bases and J shed 10 bases, with 12 bases lying between them. CDR3 length: 14 amino acids. This chain's CDR3 is CASSLAPDGPKLFF. The CDR3 bases are TGTGCCAGCAGCTTAGCCCCTGACGGCCCAAAACTGTTTTTT.

The chain employs TRBV11-1 and TRBJ1-2; 8 bases fit TRBD1. In germline, CDR1 is SGHAT, CDR2 FQDESV (reference sequence). This CDR3 is 14 amino acids long. V trimming: 2 bases; J trimming: 7 bases; junction bases outside the gene matches: 6. The CDR3 DNA is TGTGCCAGCAGCTTAAGTAGCACAGGGGGTGGCTACACCTTC. Translating gives CASSLSSTGGGYTF.

This clone showed up just once. The V and J genes are TRBV30 and TRBJ2-1, with 12 bases lining up with TRBD2. V dropped 2 bases and J dropped 8; count of bases not matched to a gene: 7. The CDR3 is 15 amino acids. In germline, CDR1 is GTSNPN, CDR2 SVGIG (reference sequence). The CDR3 loop reads CAWSLTPSGRDEQFF. CDR3 sequence (DNA): TGTGCCTGGAGTTTAACCCCTAGCGGGAGGGATGAGCAGTTCTTC.

The gene calls are TRBV4-1 and TRBJ2-3, with TRBD2 matching over 11 bases. J was trimmed by 0 bases and V by 0 bases; bases with no gene match: 2. Germline loops: CDR1 MGHRA, CDR2 YSYEKL. This CDR3 has 17 amino acids. In nucleotides, the CDR3 is TGCGCCAGCAGCCAAGACGCTAGCGGGGGGAGCACAGATACGCAGTATTTT. It is translated as CASSQDASGGSTDTQYF.

This clone was recorded only once. The chain uses TRBV6-4 and TRBJ2-3; D perhaps matches TRBD1 (5 bases). The CDR3 contains 11 residues. Trimming took off 8 bases at V and 6 bases at J, with 9 bases between the two ends. Germline CDR1 MRHNA, CDR2 SNTAGT. The CDR3 DNA follows: TGTGCCAGCGGTACAGGCGATACGCAGTATTTT. Amino acids: CASGTGDTQYF.

The CDR3 spells CAISEKLGDGYTF. CDR3 nucleotide sequence: TGTGCCATCAGTGAGAAGTTAGGAGATGGCTACACCTTC. The V gene is TRBV10-3, the J gene TRBJ1-2; no firm D call. This CDR3 is 13 amino acids long. The V end was cut by 2 bases, the J end by 6 bases, with 10 bases between. The V gene's germline CDR1 is ENHRY and CDR2 SYGVKD.

The V and J genes are TRBV21-1 and TRBJ1-4. TRBV21-1 counts as a pseudogene. The CDR3 has 17 residues. The CDR3 loop reads CASSKLHRSGRSEKLFF. The CDR3, as DNA: TGTGCCAGCAGCAAATTACATCGTAGCGGGCGGAGTGAAAAACTGTTTTTT.

V usage is TRBV27 and J usage is TRBJ1-3, with 10 bases aligning to TRBD1. Germline CDR1 and CDR2: MNHEY and SMNVEV (reference sequence). CDR3 length: 16 residues. The V segment lost 6 bases and the J segment 0 bases; nucleotides outside the gene matches: 5. CDR3 protein: CASSRDRGNSGNTIYF. CDR3 DNA sequence: TGTGCCAGCAGCCGGGACAGGGGAAACTCTGGAAACACCATATATTTT.